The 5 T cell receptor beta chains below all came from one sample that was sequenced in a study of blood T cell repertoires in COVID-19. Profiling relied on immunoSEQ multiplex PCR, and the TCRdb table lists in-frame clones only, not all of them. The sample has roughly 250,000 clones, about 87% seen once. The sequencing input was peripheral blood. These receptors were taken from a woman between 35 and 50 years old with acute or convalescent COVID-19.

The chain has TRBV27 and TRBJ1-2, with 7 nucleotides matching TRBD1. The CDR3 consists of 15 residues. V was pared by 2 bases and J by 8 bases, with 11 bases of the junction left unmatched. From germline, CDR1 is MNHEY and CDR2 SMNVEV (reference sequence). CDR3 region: CASSLRQGPRAGYTF. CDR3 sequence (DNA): TGTGCCAGCAGTTTACGACAGGGCCCCCGAGCCGGCTACACCTTC.

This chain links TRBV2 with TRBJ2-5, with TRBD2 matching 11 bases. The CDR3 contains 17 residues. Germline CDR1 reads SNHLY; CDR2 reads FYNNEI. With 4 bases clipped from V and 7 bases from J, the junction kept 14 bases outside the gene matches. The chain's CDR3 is CASSGGASGGTGVTQYF. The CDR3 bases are TGTGCCAGCAGTGGTGGGGCTAGCGGGGGGACCGGGGTGACCCAGTACTTC.

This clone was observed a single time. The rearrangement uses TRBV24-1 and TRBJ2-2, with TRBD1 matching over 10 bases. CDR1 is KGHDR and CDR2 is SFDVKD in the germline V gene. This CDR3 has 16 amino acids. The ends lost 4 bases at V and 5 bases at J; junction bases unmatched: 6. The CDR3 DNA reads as TGTGCCACCAGTGACTCGACAGGGGGCGGTACCGGGGAGCTGTTTTTT. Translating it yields CATSDSTGGGTGELFF.

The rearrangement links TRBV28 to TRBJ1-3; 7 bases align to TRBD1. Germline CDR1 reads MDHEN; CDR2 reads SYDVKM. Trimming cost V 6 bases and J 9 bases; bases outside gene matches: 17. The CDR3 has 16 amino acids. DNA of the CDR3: TGTGCCAGCAGCCGCCGGGGACAGATGAGGGTTAGCACCATATATTTT. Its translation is CASSRRGQMRVSTIYF.

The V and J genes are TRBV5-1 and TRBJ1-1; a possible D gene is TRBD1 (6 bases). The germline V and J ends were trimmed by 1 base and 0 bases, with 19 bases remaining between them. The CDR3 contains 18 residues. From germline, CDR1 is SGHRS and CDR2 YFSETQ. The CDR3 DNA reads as TGCGCCAGCAGCTTGACTCTCATGGGACAAAGGATGAACACTGAAGCTTTCTTT. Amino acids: CASSLTLMGQRMNTEAFF.